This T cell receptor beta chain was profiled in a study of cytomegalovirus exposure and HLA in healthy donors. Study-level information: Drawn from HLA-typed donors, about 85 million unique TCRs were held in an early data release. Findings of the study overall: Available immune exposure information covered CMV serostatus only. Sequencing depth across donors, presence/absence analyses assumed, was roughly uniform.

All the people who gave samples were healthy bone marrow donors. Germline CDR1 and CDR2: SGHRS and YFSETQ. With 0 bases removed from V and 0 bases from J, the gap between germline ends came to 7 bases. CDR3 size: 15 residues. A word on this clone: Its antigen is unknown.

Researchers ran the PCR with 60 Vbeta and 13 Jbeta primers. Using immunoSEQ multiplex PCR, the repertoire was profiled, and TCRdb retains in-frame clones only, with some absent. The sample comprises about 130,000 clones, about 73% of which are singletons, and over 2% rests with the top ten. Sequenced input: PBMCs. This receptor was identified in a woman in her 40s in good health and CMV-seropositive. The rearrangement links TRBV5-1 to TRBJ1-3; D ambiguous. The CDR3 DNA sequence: TGCGCCAGCAGCTTGGAATCGGGCTCTGGAAACACCATATATTTT. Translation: CASSLESGSGNTIYF.